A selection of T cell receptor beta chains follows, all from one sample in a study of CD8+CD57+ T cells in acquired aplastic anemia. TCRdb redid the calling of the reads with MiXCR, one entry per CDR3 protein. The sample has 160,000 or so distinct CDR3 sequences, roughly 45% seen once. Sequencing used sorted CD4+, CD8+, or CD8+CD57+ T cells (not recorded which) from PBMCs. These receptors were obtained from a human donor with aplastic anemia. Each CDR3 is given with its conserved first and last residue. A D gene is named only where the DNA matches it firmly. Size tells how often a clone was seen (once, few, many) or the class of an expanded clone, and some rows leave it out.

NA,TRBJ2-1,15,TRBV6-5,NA,TGTGCCAGCAGTTTATCGTCGCCCGCCTACAATGAGCAGTTCTTC,CASSLSSPAYNEQFF
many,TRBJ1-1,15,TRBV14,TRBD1,TGTGCCAGCAGCCCCCGGACAGGGTGGGACACTGAAGCTTTCTTT,CASSPRTGWDTEAFF
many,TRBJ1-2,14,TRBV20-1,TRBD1,TGCAGTGCTAGTGGGGGACAGGGGGCCTACGGCTACACCTTC,CSASGGQGAYGYTF
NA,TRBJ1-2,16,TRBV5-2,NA,TGTGCCAGCAACTCACCCGGGACAGCAACTAACTATGGCTACACCTTC,CASNSPGTATNYGYTF
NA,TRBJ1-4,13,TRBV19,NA,TGTGCCAGTAGTGAAGGGCGCTATGAAAAACTGTTTTTT,CASSEGRYEKLFF
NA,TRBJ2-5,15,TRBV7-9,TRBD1,TGTGCCAGCAGTCGTCAGGACAGGGTAGGAGAGACCCAGTACTTC,CASSRQDRVGETQYF
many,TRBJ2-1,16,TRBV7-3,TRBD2,TGTGCCAGCAGCTTTCGAGCGGGGGACGCCTACAATGAGCAGTTCTTC,CASSFRAGDAYNEQFF
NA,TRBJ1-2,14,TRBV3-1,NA,TGTGCCAGCAGCCAAGACTCGGGGGCTCATGGCTACACCTTC,CASSQDSGAHGYTF
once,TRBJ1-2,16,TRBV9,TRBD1,TGTGCCAGCAGCGTAGGGGCAGGGGGGTCGGGTTATGGCTACACCTTC,CASSVGAGGSGYGYTF
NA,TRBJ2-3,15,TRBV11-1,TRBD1,TGTGCCAGCAGCATTGGGACAGGGAGCACAGATACGCAGTATTTT,CASSIGTGSTDTQYF
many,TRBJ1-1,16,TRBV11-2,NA,TGTGCCAGCAGCTTAGATTCTTGGCAGGGGAACACTGAAGCTTTCTTT,CASSLDSWQGNTEAFF
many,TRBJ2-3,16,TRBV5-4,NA,TGTGCCAGCAGCTTGGGCGGCGGGGGCCGCACAGATACGCAGTATTTT,CASSLGGGGRTDTQYF
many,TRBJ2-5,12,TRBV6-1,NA,TGTGCCAGCAGTCCCACAATCGAGACCCAGTACTTC,CASSPTIETQYF
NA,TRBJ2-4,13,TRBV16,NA,TGTGCCAGCAGCCAATACTCAGAAAACATTCAGTACTTC,CASSQYSENIQYF
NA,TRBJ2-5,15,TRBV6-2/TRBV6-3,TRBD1,TGTGCCAGCAGTTATTCAACAGGGGACCAAGAGACCCAGTACTTC,CASSYSTGDQETQYF
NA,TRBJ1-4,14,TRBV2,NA,TGTGCCAGCAGTGAGCGGGCAGGAGGTGAAAAACTGTTTTTT,CASSERAGGEKLFF
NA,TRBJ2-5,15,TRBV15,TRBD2,TGTGCCGCCAGCAGCCGCGGGGGGGCGCTAGAGACCCAGTACTTC,CAASSRGGALETQYF
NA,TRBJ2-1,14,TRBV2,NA,TGTGCCAGCAGTCGTCGTCTCATCTACAATGAGCAGTTCTTC,CASSRRLIYNEQFF
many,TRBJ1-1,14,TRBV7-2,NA,TGTGCCAGCTCCCTTGGATTGGGTGACACTGAAGCTTTCTTT,CASSLGLGDTEAFF
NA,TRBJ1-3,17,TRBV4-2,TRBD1,TGTGCCAGCAGCCAACGTCAGGGACAGGGGGCTGGAAGCACCATATGTTTT,CASSQRQGQGAGSTICF
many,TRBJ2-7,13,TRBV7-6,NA,TGTGCCAGCAGCCCGCAACGTGGCTACGAGCAGTACTTC,CASSPQRGYEQYF
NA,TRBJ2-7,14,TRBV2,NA,TGTGCCAGCAGTGAAACAACAGTCTCCTACGAGCAGTACTTC,CASSETTVSYEQYF
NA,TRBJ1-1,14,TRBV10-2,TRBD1,TGCGCCAGCAGTGTGGGACAGGTGGCCACTGAAGCTTTCTTT,CASSVGQVATEAFF
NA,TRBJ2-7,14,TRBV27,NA,TGTGCCAGCACCCCCGACGACACCAGCTACGAGCAGTACTTC,CASTPDDTSYEQYF
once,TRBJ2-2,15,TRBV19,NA,TGTGCCACCCAGGGGAGGGTGAGGGACACCGGGGAGCTGTTTTTT,CATQGRVRDTGELFF
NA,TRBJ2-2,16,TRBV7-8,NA,TGTGCCAGCAGTTCCAACTACGAGATGAACACCGGGGAGCTGTTTTTT,CASSSNYEMNTGELFF
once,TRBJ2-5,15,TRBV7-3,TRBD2,TGTGCCAGCAGCCCAATTAGCGGGAGTCTTGTGACCCAGTACTTC,CASSPISGSLVTQYF
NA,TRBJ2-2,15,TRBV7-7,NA,TGTGCCAGCAGCCGGTCCGGGGCTAGTATCGGGGAGCTGTTTTTT,CASSRSGASIGELFF
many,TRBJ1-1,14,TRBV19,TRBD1,TGTGCCAGTAGAACCCTGGACAGGGTCACTGAAGCTTTCTTT,CASRTLDRVTEAFF
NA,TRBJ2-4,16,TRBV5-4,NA,TGTGCCAGCAGCTTGGGAGGGGTCCTAGCCAAAAACATTCAGTACTTC,CASSLGGVLAKNIQYF
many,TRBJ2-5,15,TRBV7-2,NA,TGTGCCAGCAGCCGGGGGAGGGGGCCATTGGAGACCCAGTACTTC,CASSRGRGPLETQYF
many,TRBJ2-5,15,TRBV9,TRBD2,TGTGCCAGCAGCCTCTGGGGGGGGGGGCAAGAGACCCAGTACTTC,CASSLWGGGQETQYF
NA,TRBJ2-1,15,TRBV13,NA,TGTGCCAGCAGCCACCGGGATTCTCCCTACAATGAGCAGTTCTTC,CASSHRDSPYNEQFF
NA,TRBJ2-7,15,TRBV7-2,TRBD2,TGTGCCAGCAGCTTTGAGCTAGCGGGGGGTAACGCGCAGTACTTC,CASSFELAGGNAQYF
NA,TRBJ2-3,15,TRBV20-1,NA,TGCAGTGCTAGTGGAGGGTTGGTGAGCACAGATACGCAGTATTTT,CSASGGLVSTDTQYF
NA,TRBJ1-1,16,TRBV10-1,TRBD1,TGCGCCAGCAGTAGAAGGACAGGAATTATGGAAACTGAAGCTTTCTTT,CASSRRTGIMETEAFF
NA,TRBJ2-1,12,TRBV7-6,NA,TGTGCCAGCAGCTTAACAGCCGATGAGCAGTTCTTC,CASSLTADEQFF
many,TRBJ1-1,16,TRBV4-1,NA,TGCGCCAGCAGCCATGGGGTTACAGGCCTGAACACTGAAGCTTTCTTT,CASSHGVTGLNTEAFF
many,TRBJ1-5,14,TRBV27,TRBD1,TGTGCCAGCAAAGGGACAGGGGGTAGTCAGCCCCAGCATTTT,CASKGTGGSQPQHF